This T cell receptor beta chain appears in the sequencing data of a study of blood T cell repertoires in COVID-19. Measured with immunoSEQ multiplex PCR; TCRdb has only the in-frame clones, and not every one. The sample contains approximately 490,000 clones, around 85% of which appear only once. The CDR3 sequence is 13 residues long. Germline V gene lookup returns CDR1 MNHEY and CDR2 SVGEGT. V gave up 6 bases and J gave up 3 bases; unmatched junction bases: 3. The clonotype originates from a woman aged 55 to 70 who had recovered from COVID-19. Sequenced input: PBMCs or T cells enriched from blood (not recorded which). This sequence joins TRBV6-2 or TRBV6-3 and TRBJ1-1, with 8 positions matching TRBD1. The CDR3 protein is CASSDRGYTEAFF. CDR3 coding DNA: TGTGCCAGCAGCGACAGGGGTTACACTGAAGCTTTCTTT.